These 7 T cell receptor beta chains were sequenced from one sample in a study of T cells in Graves' hyperthyroidism and ophthalmopathy. TCR beta CDR3 regions were amplified from RNA. RT-PCR in the first round (using the HTBI primer set) targeted the TCR CDR3. MiXCR, applied by TCRdb to the multiplex PCR reads, yields one record per CDR3 protein. The data contain 490,000 or so distinct CDR3 sequences, approximately 23% of them seen just once; the ten biggest clones take up 49%. The specimen sequenced was blood. These TCRs come from a woman in her sixties or seventies with Graves' ophthalmopathy.

This clonotype was counted only a few times. The chain joins TRBV20-1 to TRBJ2-1; TRBD1 aligns across 7 bases. Looked up from germline, CDR1 is DFQATT and CDR2 is SNEGSKA (reference sequence). The CDR3 totals 15 residues. Trimming removed 3 bases from V and 0 bases from J; junction bases left unmatched: 5. CDR3 DNA: TGCAGTGCTAGCGGGCAGGGGGTCTCCTACAATGAGCAGTTCTTC. It encodes CSASGQGVSYNEQFF.

This clonotype was picked up many times. This chain uses TRBV12-3 or TRBV12-4 with TRBJ1-1, with 12 nucleotides matching TRBD1. V lost 6 bases, J lost 0 bases, and 5 bases stayed unmatched. This CDR3 region has 16 residues. The CDR3 is CASSRDRGRLNTEAFF. CDR3 DNA: TGTGCCAGCAGCCGGGACAGGGGGCGATTGAACACTGAAGCTTTCTTT.

This clonotype was recorded many times. The rearrangement uses TRBV10-3 and TRBJ1-1; D is uncertain. This CDR3 has 13 amino acids. V was pared by 4 bases and J by 2 bases, with 8 bases between. CDR1 is ENHRY, CDR2 SYGVKD, per germline. Here the CDR3 reads CAISADFNTEAFF. The CDR3 DNA is TGTGCCATCAGTGCGGACTTTAACACTGAAGCTTTCTTT.

This clonotype was seen repeatedly, ten times or more. The V gene is TRBV12-3 or TRBV12-4, the J gene TRBJ2-7; TRBD1 matches at 8 bases. Trimming removed 5 bases from V and 3 bases from J; junction bases left unmatched: 9. This CDR3 contains 15 residues. The CDR3 coding sequence is TGTGCCAGCAGTGCCGGACAGGGTAATTTCTACGAGCAGTACTTC. It encodes CASSAGQGNFYEQYF.

The chain links TRBV7-3 to TRBJ2-1; D not resolved. Trimming left V 3 bases short and J 9 bases short, with 12 bases between. The CDR3 spans 13 residues. The germline V gene has CDR1 SGHTA and CDR2 FQGTGA. This CDR3 reads CASSLADVGEQFF. The CDR3 nucleotides are TGTGCCAGCAGCTTGGCGGACGTCGGTGAGCAGTTCTTC.

This clonotype was counted ten times or more. In DNA form, the CDR3 reads TGTGCCAGCAGTCCCTATATGAACACTGAAGCTTTCTTT. It codes for CASSPYMNTEAFF. The chain carries TRBV7-2 and TRBJ1-1, with D hard to call. Germline CDR1 reads SGHTA; CDR2 reads FQGNSA. The CDR3 is made up of 13 amino acids. V lost 6 bases to trimming and J lost 0 bases, with 8 bases between them.

The CDR3 region is CASSPGTGRAEQFF. Written as DNA, the CDR3 is TGTGCCAGCAGCCCCGGGACAGGGAGGGCTGAGCAGTTCTTC. The rearrangement joins TRBV7-3 to TRBJ2-1, with TRBD1 matching over 9 bases. Germline V gives CDR1 SGHTA, CDR2 FQGTGA. The V segment lost 5 bases and the J segment 9 bases; nucleotides outside the gene matches: 8. The CDR3 sequence is 14 residues long.